This T cell receptor (beta chain) was found in a study of cytomegalovirus exposure and HLA in healthy donors. The PCR had 60 Vbeta and 13 Jbeta primers. The table came from immunoSEQ multiplex PCR; TCRdb's copy has only in-frame clones and leaves some out. The sample consists of roughly 180,000 clones, about four fifths of them appearing once. A note on this clone: The antigen remains undetermined.

General study points: Most CMV-associated TCR beta chains were later found to appear HLA-restricted. There were a few CMV-associated chains whose specificity for CMV antigens was confirmed in vitro. A later analysis, which compared TCR beta chains of equal frequency, found the HLA-associated ones more clonally expanded.

There are 14 residues in the CDR3. Germline V gene data show CDR1 as MNHEY and CDR2 as SVGAGI. Trimming stripped 1 base from V and 4 bases from J, with 10 bases between. The material sequenced was PBMCs. The rearrangement links TRBV6-5 to TRBJ1-2; D not resolved. The clonotype originates from a woman in her twenties or thirties in good health and CMV-seropositive. CDR3 DNA: TGTGCCAGCAGTTACTTTGGTCTCGGCTATGGCTACACCTTC. It specifies CASSYFGLGYGYTF.